These 7 T cell receptor beta chains were sequenced from one sample in a study of CD8 T cells in Susac syndrome. RNA amounts of roughly 0.5 to 1 ug underwent reverse transcription with random hexamers. Each CDR3 protein is one row after TCRdb ran MiXCR on the immunoSEQ multiplex PCR reads. The sample records approximately 77,000 distinct CDR3 sequences, roughly 91% being singletons. The sample taken for sequencing was CD4+ T cells from PBMCs. These receptors all come from a human donor with Susac syndrome.

The J gene is TRBJ2-3, the V gene TRBV5-6; 7 bases line up with TRBD2. Trimming at V came to 5 bases and at J to 2 bases, leaving 5 bases not matched to a gene. The CDR3 runs to 14 residues. Looked up from germline, CDR1 is SGHDT and CDR2 is YYEEEE. The CDR3 DNA sequence: TGTGCCAGCAGGGAGCGGGGTTTCACAGATACGCAGTATTTT. The encoded protein is CASRERGFTDTQYF.

The chain combines TRBV21-1 with TRBJ2-2; TRBD2, as called in the table, went unchecked against the DNA. TRBV21-1 is a recognized pseudogene. This CDR3 has 19 amino acids. Written as DNA, the CDR3 is TGTGCCAGCAGCAGCTCCATCGGAGGGCAGGGGATGAAGACCGGGGAGCTGTTTTTT. This codes for CASSSSIGGQGMKTGELFF.

The rearrangement links TRBV20-1 to TRBJ1-2; D is unresolved. Trimming took off 2 bases at V and 2 bases at J, with 6 bases between the two ends. This CDR3 is 12 amino acids long. Germline V gene lookup returns CDR1 DFQATT and CDR2 SNEGSKA (reference sequence). The CDR3 loop is CSARMGNYGYTF. DNA of the CDR3: TGCAGTGCTAGAATGGGAAACTATGGCTACACCTTC.

This chain uses TRBV20-1 with TRBJ2-1, with a weak D call TRBD2 (6 bases). Germline values: CDR1 DFQATT, CDR2 SNEGSKA (reference sequence). This CDR3 contains 14 residues. Deletions cut 5 bases from V and 3 bases from J, with 14 bases between. The CDR3 DNA sequence: TGCAGTGCTCGGTACCATAGCGGCTACAATGAGCAGTTCTTC. Translating it yields CSARYHSGYNEQFF.

Concerning this clonotype itself: Sequence at one end of the junction differs from germline and may be a read error. The rearrangement links TRBV19 to TRBJ1-5; maybe TRBD1 (6 bases). Germline V gene data show CDR1 as LNHDA and CDR2 as SQIVND (reference sequence). The length of the CDR3 is 13 residues. The CDR3 spells CASSTNAGTPAAF. The CDR3 DNA follows: TGTGCCAGTAGTACGAATGCCGGGACACCGGCCGCCTTT.

This chain connects TRBV19 to TRBJ2-1; D possibly corresponds to TRBD1 (5 bases). The germline V gene encodes CDR1 LNHDA and CDR2 SQIVND (reference sequence). V was cut by 4 bases and J by 2 bases, with 12 bases left in between. The CDR3 spans 15 residues. CDR3 residues: CASSKEAGTYNEQFF. The CDR3 region has the DNA TGTGCCAGTAGTAAAGAGGCAGGGACCTACAATGAGCAGTTCTTC.

CDR3 nucleotide sequence: TGCGCCAGCAGCTTGACGCCGGGACTAGCGGGATTAGGCTACTACAATGAGCAGTTCTTC. This gives the protein CASSLTPGLAGLGYYNEQFF. The chain is built from TRBV5-1 and TRBJ2-1; TRBD2 matches 13 bases. The germline gives CDR1 SGHRS, CDR2 YFSETQ. V dropped 1 base and J dropped 3; count of bases not matched to a gene: 13. The CDR3 is 20 residues long.